This T cell receptor (beta chain) was retrieved from a study of shared clonotypes between healthy human individuals. General study points: In general, naive subsets displayed greater estimated richness than memory subsets did.

Germline assignment: CDR1 SGHRS and CDR2 YFSETQ. This CDR3 has 17 amino acids. V was cut by 0 bases and J by 2 bases, with 17 bases left in between. As to this clone: Antigen: not known.

In the source study's methods: Filtering differed because ImmunoSEQ produced junction-only sequences that carried no quality scores. Sequencing was performed with immunoSEQ multiplex PCR; in TCRdb, only in-frame clones are kept and a portion is missing. The DNA was the basis for D and trimming; V, J and clone size are from that table. The table shows 1.6 million or so clones, with roughly 98.5% occurring only once. The chain has TRBV5-1 and TRBJ2-5, with D possibly TRBD2 on 6 matching bases. The sequencing input was naive CD4+ T cells sorted from blood. Indicated subset: CD45RA+ positively selected. The TCR comes from a man aged 25 to 40 in good health. This chain's CDR3 is CASSLEFNGAGQETQYF. As DNA, the CDR3 is TGCGCCAGCAGCTTGGAATTCAACGGGGCGGGACAAGAGACCCAGTACTTC.